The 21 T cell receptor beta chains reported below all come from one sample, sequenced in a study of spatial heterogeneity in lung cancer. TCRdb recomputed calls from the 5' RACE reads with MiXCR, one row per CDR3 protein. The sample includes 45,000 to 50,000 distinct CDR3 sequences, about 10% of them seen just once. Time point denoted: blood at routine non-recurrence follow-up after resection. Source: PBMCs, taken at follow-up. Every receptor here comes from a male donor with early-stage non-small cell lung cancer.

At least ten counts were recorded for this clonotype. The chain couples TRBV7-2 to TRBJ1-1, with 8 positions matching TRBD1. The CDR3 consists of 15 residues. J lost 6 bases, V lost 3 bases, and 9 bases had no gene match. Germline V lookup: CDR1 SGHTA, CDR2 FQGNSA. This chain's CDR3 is CASSFGGQGLAEAFF. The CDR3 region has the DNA TGTGCCAGCAGCTTCGGTGGACAGGGCCTCGCTGAAGCTTTCTTT.

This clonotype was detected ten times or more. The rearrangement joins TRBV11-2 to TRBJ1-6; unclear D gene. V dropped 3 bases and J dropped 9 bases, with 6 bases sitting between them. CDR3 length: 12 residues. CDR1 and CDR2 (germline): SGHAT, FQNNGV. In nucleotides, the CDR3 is TGTGCCAGCAGCTTTCAAAGTTCACCCCTCCACTTT. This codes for CASSFQSSPLHF.

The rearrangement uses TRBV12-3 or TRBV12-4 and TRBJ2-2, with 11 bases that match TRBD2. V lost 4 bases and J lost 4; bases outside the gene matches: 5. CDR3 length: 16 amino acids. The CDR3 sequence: CASSSNLAGGTGELFF. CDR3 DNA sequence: TGTGCCAGCAGTTCCAATCTAGCGGGAGGCACCGGGGAGCTGTTTTTT.

The CDR3 DNA reads TGCGCCAGCAGCCAAGATTGGCTAGCTGCAGATACGCAGTATTTT. It specifies CASSQDWLAADTQYF. The gene calls are TRBV4-3 and TRBJ2-3; D perhaps matches TRBD2 (5 bases). Deletions cut 0 bases from V and 4 bases from J, with 11 bases between. The germline V gene encodes CDR1 LGHNA and CDR2 YSLEER. This CDR3 has 15 amino acids.

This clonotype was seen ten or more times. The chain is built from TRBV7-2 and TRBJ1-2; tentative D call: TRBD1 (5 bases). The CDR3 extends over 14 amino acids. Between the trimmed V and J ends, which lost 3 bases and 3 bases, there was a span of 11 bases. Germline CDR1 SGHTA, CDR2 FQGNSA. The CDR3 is CASSFPTQDYGYTF. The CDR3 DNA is TGTGCCAGCAGCTTCCCGACACAGGACTATGGCTACACCTTC.

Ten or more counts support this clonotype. The CDR3 nucleotides are TGTGCCATCAGATTAGCGGGAGAAGAGACCCAGTACTTC. Protein: CAIRLAGEETQYF. This chain links TRBV10-3 with TRBJ2-5, with 9 bases lining up with TRBD2. From germline, CDR1 is ENHRY and CDR2 SYGVKD. Unmatched junction bases numbered 2, after V lost 6 bases and J lost 3 bases. This CDR3 has 13 amino acids.

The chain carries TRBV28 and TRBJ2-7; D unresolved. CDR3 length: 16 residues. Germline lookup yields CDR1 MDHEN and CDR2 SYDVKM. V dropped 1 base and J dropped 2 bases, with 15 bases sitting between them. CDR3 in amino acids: CASSLYRGNRAYEQYF. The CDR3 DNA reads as TGTGCCAGCAGTTTATATCGTGGGAACCGCGCCTACGAGCAGTACTTC.

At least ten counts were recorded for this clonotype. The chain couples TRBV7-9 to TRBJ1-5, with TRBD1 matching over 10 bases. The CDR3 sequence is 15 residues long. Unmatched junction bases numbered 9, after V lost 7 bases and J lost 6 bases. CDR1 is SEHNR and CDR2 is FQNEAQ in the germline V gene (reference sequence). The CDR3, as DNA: TGTGCCAGCACTTCGACAGGGGGCGCGGGTCAGCCCCAGCATTTT. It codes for CASTSTGGAGQPQHF.

The CDR3 sequence: CASSLVGGGNEQFF. The CDR3, as DNA: TGTGCCAGCAGCTTAGTTGGAGGGGGCAATGAGCAGTTCTTC. The genes are TRBV7-9 and TRBJ2-1, with D possibly being TRBD1 or TRBD2 (6 bases each). The CDR3 sequence is 14 residues long. Per germline, CDR1 SEHNR and CDR2 FQNEAQ (reference sequence). V shed 1 base and J shed 6 bases, with 10 bases lying between them.

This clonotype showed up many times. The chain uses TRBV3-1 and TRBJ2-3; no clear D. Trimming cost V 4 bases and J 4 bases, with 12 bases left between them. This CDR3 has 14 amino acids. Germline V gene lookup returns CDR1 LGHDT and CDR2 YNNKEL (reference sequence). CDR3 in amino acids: CASSPFSRPDTQYF. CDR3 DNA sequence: TGTGCCAGCAGCCCCTTCTCTAGACCAGATACGCAGTATTTT.

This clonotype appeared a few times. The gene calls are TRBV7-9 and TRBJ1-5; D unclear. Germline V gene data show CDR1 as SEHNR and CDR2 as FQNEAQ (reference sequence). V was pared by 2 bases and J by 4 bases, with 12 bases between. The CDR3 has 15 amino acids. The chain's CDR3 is CASSLTGNGNQPQHF. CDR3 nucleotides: TGTGCCAGCAGCTTAACGGGGAACGGAAATCAGCCCCAGCATTTT. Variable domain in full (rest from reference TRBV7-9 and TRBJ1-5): DTGVSQNPRHKITKRGQNVTFRCDPISEHNRLYWYRQTLGQGPEFLTYFQNEAQLEKSRLLSDRFSAERPKGSFSTLEIQRTEQGDSAMYLCASSLTGNGNQPQHFGDGTRLSIL.

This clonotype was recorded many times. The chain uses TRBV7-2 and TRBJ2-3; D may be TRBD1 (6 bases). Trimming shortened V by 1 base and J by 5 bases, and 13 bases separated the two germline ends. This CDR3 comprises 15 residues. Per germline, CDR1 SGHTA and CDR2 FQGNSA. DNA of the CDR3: TGTGCCAGCAGCTTAGAGTCAAACAGGGTAGATACGCAGTATTTT. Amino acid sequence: CASSLESNRVDTQYF.

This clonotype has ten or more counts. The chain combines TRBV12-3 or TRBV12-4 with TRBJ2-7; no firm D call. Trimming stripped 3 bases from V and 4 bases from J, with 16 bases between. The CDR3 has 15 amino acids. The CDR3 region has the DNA TGTGCCAGCAGTTTCTCCGCCTCGGGTGCTTACGAGCAGTACTTC. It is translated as CASSFSASGAYEQYF.

CDR3 bases: TGTGCCAGCAGCTTAGACGTGACTAGCGGTACCTACGAGCAGTACTTC. It yields the protein CASSLDVTSGTYEQYF. The rearrangement links TRBV7-2 to TRBJ2-7, with 9 bases identical to TRBD2. Germline V CDR1 and CDR2: SGHTA, FQGNSA. The trim removed 1 base at V and 2 bases at J, leaving 6 bases unmatched. The CDR3 length is 16 residues.

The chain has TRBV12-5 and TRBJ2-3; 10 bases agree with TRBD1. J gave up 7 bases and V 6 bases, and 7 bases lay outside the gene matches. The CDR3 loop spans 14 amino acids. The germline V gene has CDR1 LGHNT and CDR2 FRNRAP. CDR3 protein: CASGPGQGMYTQYF. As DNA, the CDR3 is TGTGCTAGTGGACCGGGACAGGGGATGTATACGCAGTATTTT. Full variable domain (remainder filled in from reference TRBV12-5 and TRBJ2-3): DARVTQTPRHKVTEMGQEVTMRCQPILGHNTVFWYRQTMMQGLELLAYFRNRAPLDDSGMPKDRFSAEMPDATLATLKIQPSEPRDSAVYFCASGPGQGMYTQYFGPGTRLTVL.

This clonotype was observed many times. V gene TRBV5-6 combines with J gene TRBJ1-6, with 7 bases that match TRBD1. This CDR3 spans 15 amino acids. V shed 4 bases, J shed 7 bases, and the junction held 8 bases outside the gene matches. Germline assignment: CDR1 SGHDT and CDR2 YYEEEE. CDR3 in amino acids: CASSPPGQTNSPLHF. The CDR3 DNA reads TGTGCCAGCAGCCCGCCGGGACAGACAAATTCACCCCTCCACTTT.

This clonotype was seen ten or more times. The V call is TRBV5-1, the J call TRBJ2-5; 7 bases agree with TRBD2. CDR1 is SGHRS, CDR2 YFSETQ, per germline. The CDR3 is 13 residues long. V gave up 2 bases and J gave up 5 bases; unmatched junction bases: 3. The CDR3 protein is CASSLAGRETQYF. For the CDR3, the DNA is TGCGCCAGCAGCTTAGCGGGAAGGGAGACCCAGTACTTC. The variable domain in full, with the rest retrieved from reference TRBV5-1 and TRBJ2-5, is KAGVTQTPRYLIKTRGQQVTLSCSPISGHRSVSWYQQTPGQGLQFLFEYFSETQRNKGNFPGRFSGRQFSNSRSEMNVSTLELGDSALYLCASSLAGRETQYFGPGTRLLVL.

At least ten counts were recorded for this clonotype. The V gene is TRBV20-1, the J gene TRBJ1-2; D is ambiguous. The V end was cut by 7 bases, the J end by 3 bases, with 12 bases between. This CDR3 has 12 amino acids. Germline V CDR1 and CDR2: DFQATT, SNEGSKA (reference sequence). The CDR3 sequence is CSVEGGYYGYTF. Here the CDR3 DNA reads TGCAGTGTAGAAGGAGGGTACTATGGCTACACCTTC.

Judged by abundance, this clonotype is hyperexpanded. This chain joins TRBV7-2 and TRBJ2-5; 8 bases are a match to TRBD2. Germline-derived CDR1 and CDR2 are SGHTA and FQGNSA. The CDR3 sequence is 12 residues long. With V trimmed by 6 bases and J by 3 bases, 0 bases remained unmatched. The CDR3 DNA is TGTGCCAGCAGTAGCGGGGAAGAGACCCAGTACTTC. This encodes CASSSGEETQYF.

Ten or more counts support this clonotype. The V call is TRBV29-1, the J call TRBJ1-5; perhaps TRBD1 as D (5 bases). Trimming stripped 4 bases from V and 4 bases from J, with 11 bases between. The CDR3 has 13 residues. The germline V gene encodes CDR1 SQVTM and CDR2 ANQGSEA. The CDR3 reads CSVGRSGNQPQHF. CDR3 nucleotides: TGCAGCGTTGGTAGGTCAGGGAATCAGCCCCAGCATTTT.

CDR3 protein: CASSLVHRDRAPLHF. CDR3 coding DNA: TGTGCCAGCAGCTTAGTACACCGAGATCGGGCACCCCTCCACTTT. This chain joins TRBV7-9 and TRBJ1-6; D is unresolved. The CDR3 has 15 amino acids. Germline loops: CDR1 SEHNR, CDR2 FQNEAQ (reference sequence). The ends were cut back, 1 base at V and 11 bases at J, with 15 bases in the middle.